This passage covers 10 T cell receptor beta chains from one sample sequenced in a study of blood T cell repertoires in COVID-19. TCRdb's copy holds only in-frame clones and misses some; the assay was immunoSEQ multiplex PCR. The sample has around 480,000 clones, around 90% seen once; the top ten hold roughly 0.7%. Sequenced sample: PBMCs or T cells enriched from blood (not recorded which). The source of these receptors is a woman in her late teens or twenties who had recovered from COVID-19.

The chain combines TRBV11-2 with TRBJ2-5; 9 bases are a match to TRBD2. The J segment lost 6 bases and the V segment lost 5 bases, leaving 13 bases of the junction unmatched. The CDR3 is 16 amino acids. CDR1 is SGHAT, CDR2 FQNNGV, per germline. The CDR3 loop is CASSPTRGGREKTQYF. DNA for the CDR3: TGTGCCAGCAGCCCAACGCGGGGGGGCCGTGAAAAGACCCAGTACTTC. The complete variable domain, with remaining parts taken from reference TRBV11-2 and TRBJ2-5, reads EAGVAQSPRYKIIEKRQSVAFWCNPISGHATLYWYQQILGQGPKLLIQFQNNGVVDDSQLPKDRFSAERLKGVDSTLKIQPAKLEDSAVYLCASSPTRGGREKTQYFGPGTRLLVL.

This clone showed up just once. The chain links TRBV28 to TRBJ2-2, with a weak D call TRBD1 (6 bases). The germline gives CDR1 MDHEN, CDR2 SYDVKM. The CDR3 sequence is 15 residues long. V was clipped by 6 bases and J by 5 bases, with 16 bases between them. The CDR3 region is CASSSWTAATGELFF. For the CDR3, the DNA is TGTGCCAGCAGCTCATGGACAGCAGCAACCGGGGAGCTGTTTTTT.

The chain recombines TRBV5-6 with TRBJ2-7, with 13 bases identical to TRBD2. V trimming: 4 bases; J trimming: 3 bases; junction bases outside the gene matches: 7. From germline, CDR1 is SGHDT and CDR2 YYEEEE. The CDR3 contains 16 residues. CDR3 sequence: CASSTPGTSGVYEQYF. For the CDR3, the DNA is TGTGCCAGCAGCACACCGGGGACTAGCGGGGTCTACGAGCAGTACTTC.

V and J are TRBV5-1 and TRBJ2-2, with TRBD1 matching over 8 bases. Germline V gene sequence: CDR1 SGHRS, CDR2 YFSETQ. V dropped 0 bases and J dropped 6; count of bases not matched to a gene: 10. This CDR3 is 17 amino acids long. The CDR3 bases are TGCGCCAGCAGCTTGGTTCAGGGGCAGGGGGCGCCCGGGGAGCTGTTTTTT. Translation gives CASSLVQGQGAPGELFF.

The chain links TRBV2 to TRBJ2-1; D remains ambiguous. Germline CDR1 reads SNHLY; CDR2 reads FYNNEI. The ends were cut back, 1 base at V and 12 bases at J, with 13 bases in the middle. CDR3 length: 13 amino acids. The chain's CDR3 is CASSEGRLMVQFF. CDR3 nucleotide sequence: TGTGCCAGCAGTGAAGGGAGACTCATGGTGCAGTTCTTC.

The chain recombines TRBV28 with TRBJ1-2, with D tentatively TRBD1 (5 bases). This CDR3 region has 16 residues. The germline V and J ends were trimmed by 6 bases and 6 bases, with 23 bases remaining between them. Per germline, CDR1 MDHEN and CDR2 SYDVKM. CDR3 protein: CASSPSGRGAQDGYTF. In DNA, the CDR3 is TGTGCCAGCAGCCCCTCGGGGAGGGGCGCTCAGGATGGCTACACCTTC.

CDR3 nucleotides: TGTGCCACCAGCACGCCTAGAGAGGGCTATGGCTACACCTTC. This sequence encodes CATSTPREGYGYTF. This chain uses TRBV15 with TRBJ1-2, with D unclear. The CDR3 extends over 14 amino acids. V was trimmed by 4 bases and J by 4 bases, leaving 13 bases between them. CDR1 is LNHNV and CDR2 is YYDKDF in the germline V gene (reference sequence).

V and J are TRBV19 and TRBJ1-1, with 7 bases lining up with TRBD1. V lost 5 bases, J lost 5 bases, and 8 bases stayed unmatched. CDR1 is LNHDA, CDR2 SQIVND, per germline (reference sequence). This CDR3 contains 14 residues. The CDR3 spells CASSYQGGRTEAFF. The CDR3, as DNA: TGTGCCAGTAGTTATCAGGGGGGAAGGACTGAAGCTTTCTTT.

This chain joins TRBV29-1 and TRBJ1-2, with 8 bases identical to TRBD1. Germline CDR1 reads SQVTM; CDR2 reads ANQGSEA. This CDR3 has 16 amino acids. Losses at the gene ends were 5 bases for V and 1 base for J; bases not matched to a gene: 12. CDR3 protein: CSVRRGQTGDNYGYTF. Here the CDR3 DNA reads TGCAGCGTTCGCAGAGGTCAGACAGGGGATAACTATGGCTACACCTTC.

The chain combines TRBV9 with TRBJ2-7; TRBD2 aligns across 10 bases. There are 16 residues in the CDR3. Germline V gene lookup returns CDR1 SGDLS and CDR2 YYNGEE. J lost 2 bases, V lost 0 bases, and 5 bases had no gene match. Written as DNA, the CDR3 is TGTGCCAGCAGCGTAGGCCTAGCGGGGGACCCCTACGAGCAGTACTTC. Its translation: CASSVGLAGDPYEQYF.